The 12 T cell receptor beta chains below come from one sample, sequenced in a study of CD8 T cells in ankylosing spondylitis. Overall study results and limits: Characteristic, it appeared, of ankylosing spondylitis blood was a TCR beta motif of about eight highly homologous variants.

TCRdb reprocessed the 5' RACE reads via MiXCR and lists one record per CDR3 protein. The table shows a few hundred thousand distinct CDR3 sequences, with about 13% occurring only once. Their specific antigens are unknown. Material for sequencing was blood, either unsorted or a sorted T cell fraction (not recorded which). These receptors originate from a male donor with ankylosing spondylitis.

The V gene is TRBV12-3 or TRBV12-4, the J gene TRBJ1-1; maybe TRBD1 (5 bases). Trimming stripped 3 bases from V and 0 bases from J, with 14 bases between. CDR3 length: 16 amino acids. As DNA, the CDR3 is TGTGCCAGCAGTTTCCACCCGGTGGGGGTGAACACTGAAGCTTTCTTT. Translation: CASSFHPVGVNTEAFF.

This clonotype came up many times. The rearrangement links TRBV20-1 to TRBJ2-1; 7 nucleotides agree with TRBD2. The V gene end was trimmed by 2 bases and the J gene end by 7 bases; junction bases not matched to a gene: 14. Germline CDR1 reads DFQATT; CDR2 reads SNEGSKA (reference sequence). The CDR3 spans 16 residues. CDR3 region: CSARTLSGLLVNEQFF. The CDR3 DNA sequence: TGCAGTGCTAGAACCCTTAGCGGGCTCTTGGTAAATGAGCAGTTCTTC.

This clonotype was picked up a small number of times. V gene TRBV20-1 combines with J gene TRBJ2-1, with unresolved D. Germline V gives CDR1 DFQATT, CDR2 SNEGSKA (reference sequence). The CDR3 covers 15 residues. Trimming stripped 5 bases from V and 0 bases from J, with 14 bases between. Written as DNA, the CDR3 is TGCAGTGCTGCATCCCTGAGGAGCTCCTACAATGAGCAGTTCTTC. Its protein is CSAASLRSSYNEQFF.

This clonotype has a handful of counts. The genes are TRBV12-3 or TRBV12-4 and TRBJ2-3, with D hard to call. Trimming pared 5 bases from V and 10 bases from J, leaving 13 bases between. This CDR3 is built from 12 residues. CDR3 loop: CASSRGPPAQYF. CDR3 sequence (DNA): TGTGCCAGCAGTCGAGGACCCCCTGCGCAGTATTTT.

This clonotype was observed a few times. This chain connects TRBV14 to TRBJ1-1; 8 bases match TRBD1. The CDR3 runs 13 residues. V gave up 4 bases and J gave up 10 bases; unmatched junction bases: 8. Germline-derived CDR1 and CDR2 are SGHDN and FVKESK. The CDR3 sequence is CASSLGQGVLAFF. CDR3 DNA: TGTGCCAGCAGCCTTGGACAGGGTGTGTTAGCTTTCTTT.

This clonotype occurred a few times. The chain carries TRBV11-2 and TRBJ2-1; 7 bases agree with TRBD2. There are 16 residues in the CDR3. Germline CDR1 and CDR2: SGHAT and FQNNGV. The ends lost 0 bases at V and 1 base at J; junction bases unmatched: 3. CDR3 residues: CASSLDLGLSYNEQFF. CDR3 bases: TGTGCCAGCAGCTTAGATCTGGGACTATCCTACAATGAGCAGTTCTTC.

This clonotype was seen a handful of times. The chain recombines TRBV12-3 or TRBV12-4 with TRBJ2-2; D unresolved. The CDR3 runs to 14 residues. V shed 2 bases and J shed 7 bases, with 11 bases lying between them. CDR3 residues: CASSLSSSGGELFF. CDR3 bases: TGTGCCAGCAGTTTATCTAGTTCTGGCGGGGAGCTGTTTTTT.

The chain has TRBV11-3 and TRBJ2-7; 9 nucleotides align to TRBD2. The CDR3 covers 15 residues. With V trimmed by 3 bases and J by 6 bases, 9 bases remained unmatched. The germline V gene has CDR1 SGHNT and CDR2 YENEEA. CDR3 region: CASSLGTSTPFEQYV. For the CDR3, the DNA is TGTGCCAGCAGCTTGGGGACTAGCACCCCTTTCGAGCAGTACGTC.

The chain carries TRBV7-9 and TRBJ2-5, with 9 bases that match TRBD2. From germline, CDR1 is SEHNR and CDR2 FQNEAQ (reference sequence). V trimming: 2 bases; J trimming: 5 bases; junction bases outside the gene matches: 6. This CDR3 contains 15 residues. The CDR3 DNA sequence: TGTGCCAGCAGCTTAAGCGGGAGGTTTGTGGAGACCCAGTACTTC. Protein product: CASSLSGRFVETQYF. Filled out from reference TRBV7-9 and TRBJ2-5, the complete variable domain reads DTGVSQNPRHKITKRGQNVTFRCDPISEHNRLYWYRQTLGQGPEFLTYFQNEAQLEKSRLLSDRFSAERPKGSFSTLEIQRTEQGDSAMYLCASSLSGRFVETQYFGPGTRLLVL.

This clonotype was counted only a few times. A clone one base away is much larger, so this may be a read error. The chain uses TRBV29-1 and TRBJ1-2; the D is unclear. The CDR3 contains 11 residues. Trimming took off 3 bases at V and 2 bases at J, with 4 bases between the two ends. The germline V gene has CDR1 SQVTM and CDR2 ANQGSEA. CDR3: CSVDVNYGYTF. CDR3 coding DNA: TGCAGCGTTGATGTCAACTATGGCTACACCTTC.

The chain joins TRBV29-1 to TRBJ1-1; 7 nucleotides line up with TRBD1. Germline CDR1 and CDR2: SQVTM and ANQGSEA. V shed 6 bases, J shed 5 bases, and the junction held 6 bases outside the gene matches. CDR3 size: 12 residues. Here the CDR3 reads CSVNRGRTEAFF. DNA for the CDR3: TGCAGCGTGAACAGGGGAAGGACTGAAGCTTTCTTT.

This clonotype was detected only once. CDR3 sequence (DNA): TGTGCCAGCAGTTCGACCTATGGCTACACCTTC. Translated, it gives CASSSTYGYTF. The chain has TRBV5-4 and TRBJ1-2; unclear D gene. There are 11 residues in the CDR3. Germline V gene sequence: CDR1 SGHNT, CDR2 YYREEE (reference sequence). The V gene lost 5 bases and the J gene lost 4 bases, with 6 bases spanning the gap.